These 18 T cell receptor beta chains were all obtained from the same sample, sequenced in a study of glioma-infiltrating T cells after dendritic cell vaccination. Assay used: immunoSEQ multiplex PCR; TCRdb lists only in-frame clones, some missing. The sample has some 10,000 clones, over 65% seen once. Time point defined: after dendritic cell vaccination, including at tumor progression/relapse. This material consisted of blood, taken after dendritic cell vaccination. These receptors all come from a human donor with glioblastoma.

The chain links TRBV6-1 to TRBJ1-1, with D unclear. Germline CDR1 reads MNHNS; CDR2 reads SASEGT. The CDR3 spans 13 residues. V lost 6 bases to trimming and J lost 6 bases, with 14 bases between them. CDR3 residues: CASSKSQRPEAFF. Written as DNA, the CDR3 is TGTGCCAGCAGCAAATCACAGAGACCTGAAGCTTTCTTT.

The rearrangement links TRBV27 to TRBJ2-3; 7 positions agree with TRBD2. This CDR3 has 16 amino acids. V gave up 5 bases and J gave up 1 base; unmatched junction bases: 9. Germline assignment: CDR1 MNHEY and CDR2 SMNVEV (reference sequence). CDR3 coding DNA: TGTGCCAGCAGTGGGACCGGGACTACCGGCACAGATACGCAGTATTTT. This encodes CASSGTGTTGTDTQYF.

This clone showed up just once. The rearrangement uses TRBV11-1 and TRBJ2-2; D possibly corresponds to TRBD1 (6 bases). Trimming shortened V by 5 bases and J by 1 base, and 14 bases separated the two germline ends. CDR1 is SGHAT and CDR2 is FQDESV in the germline V gene (reference sequence). CDR3 length equals 16 residues. The CDR3 here is CASSPSRDKNTGELFF. Here the CDR3 DNA reads TGTGCCAGCAGCCCAAGCCGGGACAAGAACACCGGGGAGCTGTTTTTT.

The chain employs TRBV10-3 and TRBJ2-1; possible D gene TRBD1, 6 bases. Trimming removed 8 bases at V and 6 bases at J, with 11 bases between. Germline CDR1 reads ENHRY; CDR2 reads SYGVKD. CDR3 length equals 12 residues. CDR3 nucleotides: TGTGCCATCGGGGGCGAGGGCAATGAGCAGTTCTTC. This encodes CAIGGEGNEQFF.

The J gene is TRBJ2-3, the V gene TRBV5-6; possible D gene TRBD1, 5 bases. Germline V CDR1 and CDR2: SGHDT, YYEEEE. CDR3 length: 14 amino acids. The V end was cut by 2 bases, the J end by 6 bases, with 13 bases between. DNA of the CDR3: TGTGCCAGCAGCTTAATGGGGCATTCGGATACGCAGTATTTT. Its protein is CASSLMGHSDTQYF.

This clone was detected only a few times. This chain joins TRBV7-9 and TRBJ2-7; 7 nucleotides match TRBD1. After removal of 4 bases from V and 1 base from J, the junction contained 7 bases not matched to a gene. From germline, CDR1 is SEHNR and CDR2 FQNEAQ (reference sequence). The CDR3 runs to 15 residues. The CDR3 loop is CASSYRQGLSYEQYF. The DNA of the CDR3 is TGTGCCAGCAGCTACCGACAGGGATTATCCTACGAGCAGTACTTC.

The rearrangement joins TRBV30 to TRBJ2-3, with D possibly being TRBD2 (6 bases). The V and J ends lost 4 bases and 1 base respectively, with 12 bases between them. The CDR3 spans 14 residues. Per germline, CDR1 GTSNPN and CDR2 SVGIG (reference sequence). CDR3 loop: CAWTLASGTDTQYF. CDR3 sequence (DNA): TGTGCCTGGACCCTAGCGTCTGGCACAGATACGCAGTATTTT.

The chain uses TRBV25-1 and TRBJ1-4, with 9 bases lining up with TRBD1. The CDR3 runs 16 residues. Germline assignment: CDR1 MGHDK and CDR2 SYGVNS. Germline trimming cut 3 bases from V and 7 bases from J; bases unmatched to any gene: 9. The CDR3 here is CASSDGGTGIIEKLFF. The CDR3 bases are TGTGCCAGCAGTGATGGAGGGACAGGGATAATTGAAAAACTGTTTTTT. Full variable domain (outside the CDR3, taken from reference TRBV25-1 and TRBJ1-4): EADIYQTPRYLVIGTGKKITLECSQTMGHDKMYWYQQDPGMELHLIHYSYGVNSTEKGDLSSESTVSRIRTEHFPLTLESARPSHTSQYLCASSDGGTGIIEKLFFGSGTQLSVL.

This clone was recorded a few times. This chain uses TRBV6-6 with TRBJ2-2; D possibly corresponds to TRBD1 (6 bases). Germline CDR1 reads MNHNY; CDR2 reads SVGAGI (reference sequence). The CDR3 contains 14 residues. Trimming removed 4 bases at V and 3 bases at J, with 9 bases between. CDR3 amino acids: CASSLSGDTGELFF. For the CDR3, the DNA is TGTGCCAGCAGTTTGTCAGGGGACACCGGGGAGCTGTTTTTT.

This clone turned up a few times. The rearrangement uses TRBV19 and TRBJ1-5, with D possibly being TRBD1 (6 bases). Trimming took 7 bases from V and 1 from J, leaving 23 bases between them. CDR1 is LNHDA and CDR2 is SQIVND in the germline V gene (reference sequence). There are 18 residues in the CDR3. The CDR3 DNA reads TGTGCCAGTACCGTACAGGGCCCATTAGTTATGAGCAATCAGCCCCAGCATTTT. It is translated as CASTVQGPLVMSNQPQHF.

The gene calls are TRBV27 and TRBJ2-2, with 15 bases fitting TRBD2. V lost 8 bases and J lost 6; bases outside the gene matches: 7. There are 16 residues in the CDR3. Germline loops: CDR1 MNHEY, CDR2 SMNVEV (reference sequence). CDR3 sequence: CASRSGLAGGAGELFF. Written as DNA, the CDR3 is TGTGCCAGCCGATCGGGACTAGCGGGAGGAGCCGGGGAGCTGTTTTTT.

The chain joins TRBV29-1 to TRBJ1-3; D may be TRBD1 (5 bases). CDR3 length equals 14 residues. Germline-derived CDR1 and CDR2 are SQVTM and ANQGSEA. The V gene lost 1 base and the J gene lost 1 base, with 8 bases spanning the gap. The CDR3 here is CSVEGDFSGNTIYF. CDR3 DNA: TGCAGCGTTGAAGGGGACTTTTCTGGAAACACCATATATTTT.

The chain carries TRBV28 and TRBJ2-6; 7 bases match TRBD1. CDR1 MDHEN and CDR2 SYDVKM come from the germline V gene. With 2 bases clipped from V and 4 bases from J, the junction kept 2 bases outside the gene matches. The CDR3 is 15 amino acids. The CDR3 is CASSLTGAGANVLTF. In nucleotides, the CDR3 is TGTGCCAGCAGTTTAACAGGGGCCGGGGCCAACGTCCTGACTTTC. Filled out from reference TRBV28 and TRBJ2-6, the complete variable domain reads DVKVTQSSRYLVKRTGEKVFLECVQDMDHENMFWYRQDPGLGLRLIYFSYDVKMKEKGDIPEGYSVSREKKERFSLILESASTNQTSMYLCASSLTGAGANVLTFGAGSRLTVL.

The chain links TRBV5-1 to TRBJ2-1; D may be TRBD2 (5 bases). Germline values: CDR1 SGHRS, CDR2 YFSETQ. V shed 10 bases and J shed 3 bases, with 17 bases lying between them. This CDR3 is 14 amino acids long. CDR3 sequence (DNA): TGCGCCTGCCGCAAGTGGACTGACTACAATGAGCAGTTCTTC. Amino acids: CACRKWTDYNEQFF. Full variable domain (outside the CDR3, taken from reference TRBV5-1 and TRBJ2-1): KAGVTQTPRYLIKTRGQQVTLSCSPISGHRSVSWYQQTPGQGLQFLFEYFSETQRNKGNFPGRFSGRQFSNSRSEMNVSTLELGDSALYLCACRKWTDYNEQFFGPGTRLTVL.

The chain couples TRBV5-5 to TRBJ2-2; 7 nucleotides agree with TRBD1. V lost 4 bases to trimming and J lost 6 bases; unmatched junction nucleotides: 6. The CDR3 covers 14 residues. Germline assignment: CDR1 SGHKS and CDR2 YYEKEE (reference sequence). The CDR3 DNA reads TGTGCCAGCAGCCTCGACAGGGTTGCCGGGGAGCTGTTTTTT. Translation: CASSLDRVAGELFF.

Comment on this clone: The junction does not match germline at one end; this may be a read error. The CDR3 sequence is CAWSVVDRPLF. The CDR3 nucleotides are TGTGCCTGGAGTGTAGTGGACAGGCCCCTCTTC. The V call is TRBV30, the J call TRBJ2-7, with TRBD1 matching over 7 bases. This CDR3 region has 11 residues. In germline, CDR1 is GTSNPN, CDR2 SVGIG (reference sequence).

This chain connects TRBV6-6 to TRBJ2-3, with a possible D match to TRBD2 (6 bases). Germline loops: CDR1 MNHNY, CDR2 SVGAGI (reference sequence). Trimming shortened V by 2 bases and J by 5 bases, and 11 bases separated the two germline ends. The CDR3 is 14 residues long. The DNA for the CDR3 is TGTGCCAGCAGTTACAGGTTGGAGGGAGATACGCAGTATTTT. The encoded protein is CASSYRLEGDTQYF.

The chain joins TRBV18 to TRBJ2-5; 16 bases are a match to TRBD2. With 5 bases clipped from V and 0 bases from J, the junction kept 6 bases outside the gene matches. This CDR3 contains 18 residues. From germline, CDR1 is KGHSH and CDR2 LQKENI. The DNA for the CDR3 is TGTGCCAGCTCATCGGGACTAGCGGGAGGGTCGAACCAAGAGACCCAGTACTTC. It translates to CASSSGLAGGSNQETQYF.